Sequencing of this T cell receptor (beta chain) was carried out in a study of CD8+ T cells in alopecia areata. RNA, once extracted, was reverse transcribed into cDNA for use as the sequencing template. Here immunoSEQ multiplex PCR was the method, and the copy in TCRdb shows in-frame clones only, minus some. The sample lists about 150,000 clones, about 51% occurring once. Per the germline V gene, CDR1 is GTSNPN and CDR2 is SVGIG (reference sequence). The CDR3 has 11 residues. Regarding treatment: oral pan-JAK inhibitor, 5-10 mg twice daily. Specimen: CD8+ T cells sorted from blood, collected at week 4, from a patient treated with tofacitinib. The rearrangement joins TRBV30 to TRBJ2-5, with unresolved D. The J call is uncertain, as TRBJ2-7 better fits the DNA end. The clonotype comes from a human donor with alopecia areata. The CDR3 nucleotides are TGTGCCTGGAGTGAAGCCTACGAGCAGTACTTC. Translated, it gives CAWSEAYEQYF.